The entry below gives a single TCR beta chain sequence along with its context. No antigen is known for it. The DNA is omitted, as the CDR3 cannot be located on it reliably, and the CDR3 follows TCRdb's listing. The data were obtained in a study of cytomegalovirus exposure and HLA in healthy donors. Points from the study as a whole: Among donors in an Asian-associated ancestry cluster, a later analysis reportedly found fewer N-insertions than the roughly 610-donor mean. HLA allele associations emerged for under 20,000 TCR beta sequences in a later analysis, at 0.05 false discovery rate.

In the PCR, 60 Vbeta and 13 Jbeta primers were used. The repertoire was sequenced with immunoSEQ multiplex PCR; TCRdb's copy has only in-frame clones and lacks some. Of under 95,000 clones listed, 76% are singletons. The length of the CDR3 is 11 amino acids, counting both ends. CDR1 MNHEY and CDR2 SVGAGI come from the germline V gene. Sequenced: PBMCs. The J gene is TRBJ1-1, the V gene TRBV6-5. The TCR was taken from a man between 25 and 39 years old in good health and CMV-seropositive. The CDR3 region is CASSSSTEAFF.